The entry below gives a single T cell receptor beta chain sequence along with its context. These data are taken from a study of blood T cell repertoires in COVID-19. Across the whole study: The study drew acute and convalescent COVID-19 samples from the United States, Italy and Spain. The cDNA or gDNA used as material had been derived from T cells, B-cell-depleted T cells, or PBMCs.

Germline values: CDR1 SGHTA, CDR2 FQGNSA. J was trimmed by 2 bases and V by 5 bases; bases with no gene match: 8. This CDR3 spans 16 amino acids. Original handling: The assay estimated nucleated cells by amplifying reference gene primers. The table came from immunoSEQ multiplex PCR; TCRdb's copy has only in-frame clones and leaves some out. That table furnishes V, J and clone size, whereas the DNA furnished D and trimming. The table records 100,000 or so clones, roughly 80% of them present only once. This TCR derives from an elderly man with acute or convalescent COVID-19. The chain recombines TRBV7-2 with TRBJ1-2, with 10 nucleotides matching TRBD1. Sequencing used peripheral blood. The CDR3 protein is CASSPHRTGGNYGYTF. CDR3 nucleotides: TGTGCCAGCAGCCCCCATAGGACAGGGGGAAACTATGGCTACACCTTC.